This TCR beta chain was profiled in a study of cytomegalovirus exposure and HLA in healthy donors. Study observations and caveats: The tendency of first-cohort TCR clusters to co-occur in the 120 or so validation repertoires was identified by a subsequent analysis. A few CMV-associated chains were confirmed in vitro to be specific for CMV antigens.

With V trimmed by 11 bases and J by 4 bases, 10 bases remained unmatched. The germline gives CDR1 LNHDA, CDR2 SQIVND (reference sequence). This CDR3 region has 14 residues. Remarks on this clone: Its target is not known.

Only in-frame clones appear in the TCRdb table, and some are missing; sequencing was by immunoSEQ multiplex PCR. The data show roughly 120,000 clones, about 83% seen once. What was sequenced was PBMCs. The receptor was derived from a man aged 18 to 30 in good health and CMV-seronegative. V gene TRBV19 combines with J gene TRBJ2-2, with 7 bases identical to TRBD1. The CDR3 reads CAASPGQATGELFF. CDR3 bases: TGTGCCGCTTCTCCCGGACAGGCCACCGGGGAGCTGTTTTTT.